The 17 T cell receptor beta chains reported below all come from one sample, sequenced in a study of blood T cells in healthy people across ages. A second PCR, run for about 7 to 11 cycles, used a sample-barcoded 5' primer plus a J-beta primer mix. TCRdb itself ran the 5' RACE reads through MiXCR, one entry per CDR3 protein. The repertoire includes 550,000 to 800,000 distinct CDR3 sequences, more than 20% of them detected once, and roughly 3.4% sits in the top ten. Sequenced: blood. The receptors here all came from an older man in good health.

This clonotype was found many times. The chain carries TRBV4-2 and TRBJ2-1; 8 nucleotides line up with TRBD2. CDR1 and CDR2 (germline): LGHNA, YNFKEQ. The CDR3 covers 18 residues. V shed 2 bases, J shed 6 bases, and the junction held 15 bases outside the gene matches. The CDR3 sequence is CASSQPLALAGIGNEQFF. For the CDR3, the DNA is TGTGCCAGCAGCCAACCCCTCGCCCTAGCGGGTATTGGCAATGAGCAGTTCTTC.

The chain has TRBV9 and TRBJ2-5; 11 positions match TRBD2. V shed 0 bases and J 2 bases; nucleotides not matched to a gene: 6. The CDR3 sequence is 17 residues long. The germline CDR1 and CDR2 sequences are SGDLS and YYNGEE. The CDR3 nucleotides are TGTGCCAGCAGCGTAGGTCTAGCGGGAGGCCTTCAAGAGACCCAGTACTTC. It yields the protein CASSVGLAGGLQETQYF.

The chain employs TRBV27 and TRBJ2-6; D is ambiguous. Germline V CDR1 and CDR2: MNHEY, SMNVEV (reference sequence). The CDR3 is 15 residues long. V shed 2 bases and J shed 2 bases, with 7 bases lying between them. The CDR3 region has the DNA TGTGCCAGCAGTTTAAAGGCGGCTGGGGCCAACGTCCTGACTTTC. This translates into CASSLKAAGANVLTF. Looking up the rest from reference TRBV27 and TRBJ2-6 gives the full variable domain: EAQVTQNPRYLITVTGKKLTVTCSQNMNHEYMSWYRQDPGLGLRQIYYSMNVEVTDKGDVPEGYKVSRKEKRNFPLILESPSPNQTSLYFCASSLKAAGANVLTFGAGSRLTVL.

This rearrangement joins TRBV7-6 to TRBJ2-1, with 9 nucleotides matching TRBD1. Germline assignment: CDR1 SGHVS and CDR2 FNYEAQ. Trimming cost V 1 base and J 6 bases; bases outside gene matches: 4. The CDR3 runs to 15 residues. This CDR3 is CASSLGVTGGNEQFF. CDR3 in DNA: TGTGCCAGCAGCTTAGGAGTGACAGGGGGCAATGAGCAGTTCTTC.

This chain connects TRBV28 to TRBJ1-6; no definite D call. The CDR3 has 17 residues. V was shortened by 6 bases and J by 1 base, with 16 bases between the two germline ends. Germline assignment: CDR1 MDHEN and CDR2 SYDVKM. CDR3 DNA: TGTGCCAGCAGCACACCTCCAGCAACGTCCTATAATTCACCCCTCCACTTT. Protein sequence: CASSTPPATSYNSPLHF. Drawing the rest from reference TRBV28 and TRBJ1-6, the complete variable domain is DVKVTQSSRYLVKRTGEKVFLECVQDMDHENMFWYRQDPGLGLRLIYFSYDVKMKEKGDIPEGYSVSREKKERFSLILESASTNQTSMYLCASSTPPATSYNSPLHFGNGTRLTVT.

A remark on this clonotype: This may be a read error: a much more frequent sequence differs by one nucleotide. Likely a read error: the CDR3 ends without its conserved phenylalanine or tryptophan. This sequence joins TRBV20-1 and TRBJ2-1; D is uncertain. CDR3 length equals 14 residues. Germline CDR1 is DFQATT and CDR2 is SNEGSKA (reference sequence). The germline V and J ends were trimmed by 0 bases and 5 bases, with 11 bases remaining between them. The DNA of the CDR3 is TGCAGTGCTAGAGAGTACAGAACTGACAATGAGCAGTTCTTA. This translates into CSAREYRTDNEQFL.

This clonotype was recorded once. The rearrangement links TRBV5-1 to TRBJ2-5; 8 bases line up with TRBD2. The end of the DNA is better explained by TRBJ2-7, so the J call may be wrong. The germline CDR1 and CDR2 sequences are SGHRS and YFSETQ. The CDR3 loop spans 15 amino acids. CDR3 protein: CASSKLADSSYEQYF. The CDR3 nucleotides are TGCGCCAGCAGCAAACTAGCGGACAGCTCCTACGAGCAGTACTTC.

The chain links TRBV29-1 to TRBJ2-5; no clear D gene. This CDR3 has 12 residues. The germline V and J ends were trimmed by 4 bases and 0 bases, with 6 bases remaining between them. The germline V gene has CDR1 SQVTM and CDR2 ANQGSEA. The CDR3 is CSVVRHQETQYF. For the CDR3, the DNA is TGCAGCGTTGTTAGGCACCAAGAGACCCAGTACTTC.

This chain uses TRBV9 with TRBJ2-7, with TRBD2 as a possible D gene (6 bases). The germline V gene encodes CDR1 SGDLS and CDR2 YYNGEE. Between the trimmed V and J ends, which lost 2 bases and 3 bases, there was a span of 12 bases. This CDR3 region has 14 residues. Here the CDR3 reads CASSVGSAGYEQYF. In nucleotides, the CDR3 is TGTGCCAGCAGCGTCGGTTCAGCGGGCTACGAGCAGTACTTC.

The chain recombines TRBV29-1 with TRBJ2-5; 7 bases are a match to TRBD2. Germline V gene data show CDR1 as SQVTM and CDR2 as ANQGSEA. CDR3 size: 12 residues. V dropped 3 bases and J dropped 9; count of bases not matched to a gene: 7. The CDR3 bases are TGCAGCGTTGATGAGGTTCGGGAGGCCCAGTACTTC. Translating gives CSVDEVREAQYF.

The chain links TRBV20-1 to TRBJ2-7; unclear D gene. The CDR3 is made up of 15 amino acids. Trimming left V 3 bases short and J 2 bases short, with 17 bases between. The germline V gene encodes CDR1 DFQATT and CDR2 SNEGSKA (reference sequence). DNA of the CDR3: TGCAGTGCTAGGTCCGACCTCGGAATAACCTACGAGCAGTACTTC. Protein product: CSARSDLGITYEQYF.

The V call is TRBV5-6, the J call TRBJ1-2, with 9 bases identical to TRBD1. The germline V gene encodes CDR1 SGHDT and CDR2 YYEEEE. After removal of 4 bases from V and 5 bases from J, the junction contained 9 bases not matched to a gene. CDR3 size: 15 residues. The CDR3 DNA reads as TGTGCCAGCAGCAGCCCGGGACAGGGAGGATATGGCTACACCTTC. This encodes CASSSPGQGGYGYTF.

The chain couples TRBV29-1 to TRBJ2-1; 8 nucleotides align to TRBD1. CDR1 and CDR2 (germline): SQVTM, ANQGSEA. There are 11 residues in the CDR3. The J segment lost 9 bases and the V segment lost 7 bases, leaving 5 bases of the junction unmatched. CDR3 in amino acids: CSGTGLSEQFF. DNA of the CDR3: TGCAGCGGGACAGGGTTAAGTGAGCAGTTCTTC.

Many counts were recorded for this clonotype. This rearrangement joins TRBV9 to TRBJ2-3; 12 bases are a match to TRBD1. There are 17 residues in the CDR3. Germline-derived CDR1 and CDR2 are SGDLS and YYNGEE. The V and J ends lost 2 bases and 4 bases, in that order; junction bases with no gene match: 8. The CDR3 reads CASSVSGTGGAADTQYF. For the CDR3, the DNA is TGTGCCAGCAGCGTCTCCGGGACAGGGGGCGCGGCAGATACGCAGTATTTT.

J is TRBJ2-7 and V is TRBV7-9; 8 positions agree with TRBD2. The CDR3 spans 12 residues. J gave up 7 bases and V 5 bases, and 4 bases lay outside the gene matches. Germline V gene data show CDR1 as SEHNR and CDR2 as FQNEAQ (reference sequence). The chain's CDR3 is CASSSGSREQYF. The CDR3 coding sequence is TGTGCCAGCAGCAGCGGGAGTCGAGAGCAGTACTTC. The whole variable domain, remainder taken from reference TRBV7-9 and TRBJ2-7, is DTGVSQNPRHKITKRGQNVTFRCDPISEHNRLYWYRQTLGQGPEFLTYFQNEAQLEKSRLLSDRFSAERPKGSFSTLEIQRTEQGDSAMYLCASSSGSREQYFGPGTRLTVT.

The chain has TRBV21-1 and TRBJ2-2; the tabulated D call, TRBD1, remains unverified against the DNA. TRBV21-1 is a known pseudogene. The CDR3 totals 16 residues. Here the CDR3 reads CASSKVPGHHTGELFF. In DNA form, the CDR3 reads TGTGCCAGCAGCAAAGTGCCCGGACACCACACCGGGGAGCTGTTTTTT.

This clonotype has a handful of counts. This chain uses TRBV14 with TRBJ2-1; TRBD1 matches at 10 bases. Germline V CDR1 and CDR2: SGHDN, FVKESK. The CDR3 spans 15 residues. The ends lost 4 bases at V and 6 bases at J; junction bases unmatched: 6. CDR3 protein: CASSLGTGDGNEQFF. CDR3 DNA: TGTGCCAGCAGCCTGGGGACAGGGGATGGCAATGAGCAGTTCTTC.